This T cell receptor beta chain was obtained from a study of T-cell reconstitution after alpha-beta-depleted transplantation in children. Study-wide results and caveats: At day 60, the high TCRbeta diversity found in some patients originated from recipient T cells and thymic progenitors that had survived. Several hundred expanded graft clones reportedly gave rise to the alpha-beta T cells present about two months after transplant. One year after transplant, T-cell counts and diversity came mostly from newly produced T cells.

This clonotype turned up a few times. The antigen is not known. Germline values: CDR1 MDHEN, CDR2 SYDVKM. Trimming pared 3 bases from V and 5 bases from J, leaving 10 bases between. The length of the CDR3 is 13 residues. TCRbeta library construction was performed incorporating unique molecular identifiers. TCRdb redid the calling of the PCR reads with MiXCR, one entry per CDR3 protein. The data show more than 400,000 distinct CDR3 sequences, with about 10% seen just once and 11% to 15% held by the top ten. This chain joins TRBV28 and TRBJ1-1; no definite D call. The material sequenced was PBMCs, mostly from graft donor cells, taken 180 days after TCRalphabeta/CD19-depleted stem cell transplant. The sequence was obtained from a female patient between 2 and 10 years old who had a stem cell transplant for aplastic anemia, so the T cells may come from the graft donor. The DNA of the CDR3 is TGTGCCAGCAGTTTTCGAAGGTTAACTGAAGCTTTCTTT. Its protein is CASSFRRLTEAFF.